This T cell receptor (beta chain) was recovered during a study of cytomegalovirus exposure and HLA in healthy donors. The wider study: Most genotyped donors, around 86% of about 360, had Caucasian-associated genetic ancestry. Findings of the study overall: Some segments of the V type, notably TRBV6-2 and TRBV6-3, were excluded as indistinguishable.

As concerns this clone: Its matching antigen is unknown.

The germline V gene has CDR1 SGHNT and CDR2 YYREEE (reference sequence). Between the trimmed V and J ends, which lost 3 bases and 4 bases, there was a span of 10 bases. This CDR3 is 14 amino acids long. Use of 60 Vbeta and 13 Jbeta primers characterized the PCR. Clones were sequenced by immunoSEQ multiplex PCR, and TCRdb holds only the in-frame ones, with some missing. The sample has 45,000 to 70,000 clones; roughly 85% are singletons. The sequenced sample consisted of PBMCs. The sequence was collected from a man aged 30 to 45 in good health and CMV-seronegative. The V call is TRBV5-4, the J call TRBJ2-2, with D perhaps TRBD1 (6 bases). The CDR3: CASSSDRVTGELFF. CDR3 in DNA: TGTGCCAGCAGCTCGGACAGAGTCACCGGGGAGCTGTTTTTT.